This T cell receptor (beta chain) was identified during a study of identifying expanded T cells in peripheral blood. No infections or other immune events were documented during collection. General observations from the study: Over approximately two and four weeks, about 17 and 20 clones changed, versus around 1.2 between replicates.

Sequencing was performed with immunoSEQ multiplex PCR; in TCRdb, only in-frame clones are kept and a portion is missing. This sample has 100,000 or so clones, with 80% to 90% found just once. CDR1 and CDR2 (germline): SGHRS, YFSETQ. V was shortened by 1 base and J by 0 bases, with 7 bases between the two germline ends. The CDR3 loop spans 14 amino acids. As for this clone: Its antigen is undetermined.

Sequencing was carried out using blood. The TCR sequence derives from a person aged 18 to 70 in good health. V usage is TRBV5-1 and J usage is TRBJ1-1; D not resolved. CDR3 nucleotides: TGCGCCAGCAGCTTGTACAACATGAACACTGAAGCTTTCTTT. Translated: CASSLYNMNTEAFF.